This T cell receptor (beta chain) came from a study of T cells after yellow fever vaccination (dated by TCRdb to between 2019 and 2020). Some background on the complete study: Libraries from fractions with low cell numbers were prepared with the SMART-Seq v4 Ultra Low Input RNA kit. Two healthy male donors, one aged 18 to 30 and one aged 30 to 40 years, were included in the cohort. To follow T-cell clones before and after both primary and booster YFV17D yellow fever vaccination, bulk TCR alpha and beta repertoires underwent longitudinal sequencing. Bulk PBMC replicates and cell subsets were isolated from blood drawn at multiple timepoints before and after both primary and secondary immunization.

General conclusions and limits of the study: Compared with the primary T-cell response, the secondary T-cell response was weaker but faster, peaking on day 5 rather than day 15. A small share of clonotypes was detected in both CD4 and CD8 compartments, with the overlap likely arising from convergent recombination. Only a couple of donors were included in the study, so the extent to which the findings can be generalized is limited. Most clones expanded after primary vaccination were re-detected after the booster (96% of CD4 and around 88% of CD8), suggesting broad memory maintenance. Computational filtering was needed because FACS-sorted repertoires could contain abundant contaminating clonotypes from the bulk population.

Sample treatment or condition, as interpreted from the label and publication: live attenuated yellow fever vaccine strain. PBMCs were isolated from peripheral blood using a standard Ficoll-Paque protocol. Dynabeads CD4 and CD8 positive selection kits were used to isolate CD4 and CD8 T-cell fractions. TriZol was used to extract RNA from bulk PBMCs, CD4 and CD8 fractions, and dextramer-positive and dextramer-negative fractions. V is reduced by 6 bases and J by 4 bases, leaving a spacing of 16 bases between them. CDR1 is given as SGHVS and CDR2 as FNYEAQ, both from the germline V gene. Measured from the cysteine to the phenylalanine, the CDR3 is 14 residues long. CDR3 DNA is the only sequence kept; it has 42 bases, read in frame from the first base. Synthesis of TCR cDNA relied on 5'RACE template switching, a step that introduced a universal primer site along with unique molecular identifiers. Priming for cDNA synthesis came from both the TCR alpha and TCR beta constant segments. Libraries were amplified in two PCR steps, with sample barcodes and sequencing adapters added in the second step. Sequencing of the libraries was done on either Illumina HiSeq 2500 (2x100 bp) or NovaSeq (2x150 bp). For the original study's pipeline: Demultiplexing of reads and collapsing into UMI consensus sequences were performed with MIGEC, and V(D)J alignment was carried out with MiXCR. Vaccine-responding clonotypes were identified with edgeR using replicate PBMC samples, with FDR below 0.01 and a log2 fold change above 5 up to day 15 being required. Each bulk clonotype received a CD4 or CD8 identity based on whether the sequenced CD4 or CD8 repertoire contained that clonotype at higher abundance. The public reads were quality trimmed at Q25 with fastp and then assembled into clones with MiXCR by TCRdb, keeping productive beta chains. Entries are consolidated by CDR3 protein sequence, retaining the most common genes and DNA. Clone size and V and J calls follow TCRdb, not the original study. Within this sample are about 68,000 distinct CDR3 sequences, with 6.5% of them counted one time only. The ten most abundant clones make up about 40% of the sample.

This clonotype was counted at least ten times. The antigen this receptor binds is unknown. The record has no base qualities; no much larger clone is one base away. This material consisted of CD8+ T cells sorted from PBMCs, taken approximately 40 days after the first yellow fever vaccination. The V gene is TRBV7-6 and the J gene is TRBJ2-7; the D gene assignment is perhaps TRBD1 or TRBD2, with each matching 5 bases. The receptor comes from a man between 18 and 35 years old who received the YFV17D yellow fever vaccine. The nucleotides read TGTGCCAGCAGTTCCCGGGACCGGGGTTACGAGCAGTACTTC. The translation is CASSSRDRGYEQYF. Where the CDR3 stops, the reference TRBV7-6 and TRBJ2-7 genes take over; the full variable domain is GAGVSQSPRYKVTKRGQDVALRCDPISGHVSLYWYRQALGQGPEFLTYFNYEAQQDKSGLPNDRFSAERPEGSISTLTIQRTEQRDSAMYRCASSSRDRGYEQYFGPGTRLTVT.